This T cell receptor (beta chain) was recovered during a study of blood T cells in healthy people across ages. Notes on the study in general: The study found TCR beta diversity correlated strongly with naive T cell percentage. Unsorted PBMCs blocked a conclusive comparison of naive and antigen-experienced cells.

As concerns this clonotype: Its target is not known.

The CDR3 loop spans 16 amino acids. In germline, CDR1 is MGHRA, CDR2 YSYEKL. There were healthy Caucasian individuals from Russia, aged roughly 6 to 100, serving as donors. A second about 6 to 12 cycle PCR used barcoded and J-beta primers. TCRdb passed the 5' RACE reads through MiXCR, listing each CDR3 protein once. The sample has under 800,000 distinct CDR3 sequences, about 21% seen once. This rearrangement joins TRBV4-1 to TRBJ2-5; 10 nucleotides line up with TRBD1. The end of the DNA is better explained by TRBJ2-1, so the J call may be wrong. The TCR originated in an older man in good health. Sequencing used blood. This CDR3 is CASSPGGTGENDEQFF. The CDR3 DNA is TGCGCCAGCAGCCCCGGGGGGACAGGGGAGAACGATGAGCAGTTCTTC.